The 30 T cell receptor beta chains below come from one sample, sequenced in a study of T cell repertoires in cytomegalovirus infection. These receptors are not linked to any known antigen. Each CDR3 protein is one row after TCRdb ran MiXCR on the reads. Of hundreds of thousands of distinct CDR3 sequences listed, roughly 29% were seen once; the top ten hold about 19%. The input for sequencing was cultured PBMCs, taken from culture after CMV antigen stimulation. These receptors all come from a human donor in good health (CMV status not recorded). Some clones in this sample may be carry-over from other donors' samples.

This rearrangement joins TRBV7-6 to TRBJ2-5; no definite D call. V was shortened by 4 bases and J by 5 bases, with 14 bases between the two germline ends. CDR3 size: 14 residues. Germline CDR1 SGHVS, CDR2 FNYEAQ. The CDR3 reads CASSSELKTETQYF. The CDR3 DNA follows: TGTGCCAGCAGCTCGGAACTTAAGACGGAGACCCAGTACTTC.

This clonotype has ten or more counts. V usage is TRBV9 and J usage is TRBJ2-5; TRBD2 matches at 8 bases. J was trimmed by 5 bases and V by 4 bases; bases with no gene match: 13. This CDR3 is built from 16 residues. Germline V gene sequence: CDR1 SGDLS, CDR2 YYNGEE. CDR3 in amino acids: CASSRYKTAGGETQYF. CDR3 nucleotide sequence: TGTGCCAGCAGCCGGTACAAAACGGCGGGAGGCGAGACCCAGTACTTC.

This clonotype was observed many times. The chain is built from TRBV7-8 and TRBJ2-2, with 12 bases aligning to TRBD2. Germline V lookup: CDR1 SGHVS, CDR2 FQNEAQ. CDR3 size: 18 residues. Germline trimming cut 4 bases from V and 3 bases from J; bases unmatched to any gene: 9. The CDR3: CASSSELAGGLYTGELFF. The CDR3 DNA reads as TGTGCCAGCAGCTCCGAACTAGCGGGAGGTCTTTACACCGGGGAGCTGTTTTTT.

This clonotype was seen only a few times. This chain links TRBV7-8 with TRBJ2-7; 8 bases agree with TRBD1. CDR1 SGHVS and CDR2 FQNEAQ come from the germline V gene. The CDR3 runs to 17 residues. The trim removed 4 bases at V and 4 bases at J, leaving 15 bases unmatched. CDR3 amino acids: CASSSRLRTGWQYEQYF. CDR3 nucleotides: TGTGCCAGCAGCTCACGACTTCGGACAGGGTGGCAATACGAGCAGTACTTC.

The table lists this clonotype with many counts. V gene TRBV7-6 combines with J gene TRBJ1-4; 7 bases agree with TRBD1. Germline values: CDR1 SGHVS, CDR2 FNYEAQ. The V and J ends lost 1 base and 5 bases, in that order; junction bases with no gene match: 4. The CDR3 sequence is 15 residues long. Here the CDR3 reads CASSLEQGLNEKLFF. As DNA, the CDR3 is TGTGCCAGCAGCTTAGAACAGGGGCTCAATGAAAAACTGTTTTTT.

V is TRBV19 and J is TRBJ2-1, with D perhaps matching TRBD1 (6 bases). V lost 5 bases to trimming and J lost 9 bases, with 11 bases between them. CDR3 length: 12 residues. In germline, CDR1 is LNHDA, CDR2 SQIVND (reference sequence). CDR3 in DNA: TGTGCCAGTAGTTTAGGACAGATTGAGCAGTTCTTC. Its protein is CASSLGQIEQFF.

This chain joins TRBV19 and TRBJ2-2; weak D call: TRBD2 (6 bases). The germline gives CDR1 LNHDA, CDR2 SQIVND (reference sequence). V dropped 1 base and J dropped 8 bases, with 14 bases sitting between them. The CDR3 runs to 15 residues. CDR3 region: CASSIGRGGMGELFF. CDR3 nucleotide sequence: TGTGCCAGTAGTATAGGTCGAGGAGGGATGGGGGAGCTGTTTTTT. Supplemented by reference TRBV19 and TRBJ2-2, the full variable domain reads DGGITQSPKYLFRKEGQNVTLSCEQNLNHDAMYWYRQDPGQGLRLIYYSQIVNDFQKGDIAEGYSVSREKKESFPLTVTSAQKNPTAFYLCASSIGRGGMGELFFGEGSRLTVL.

This clonotype has more than one count but fewer than ten. This chain uses TRBV7-9 with TRBJ2-7; possible D gene TRBD2, 6 bases. Germline V lookup: CDR1 SEHNR, CDR2 FQNEAQ (reference sequence). This CDR3 region has 15 residues. V shed 1 base and J shed 7 bases, with 17 bases lying between them. CDR3 residues: CASSLGRDRAGEQYF. Written as DNA, the CDR3 is TGTGCCAGCAGCTTAGGGAGGGATAGGGCTGGGGAGCAGTACTTC.

The chain carries TRBV5-5 and TRBJ2-5; D possibly matches TRBD1 or TRBD2 (5 bases each). V lost 4 bases to trimming and J lost 4 bases, with 14 bases between them. The CDR3 consists of 14 residues. The germline gives CDR1 SGHKS, CDR2 YYEKEE (reference sequence). The chain's CDR3 is CASSHLGARETQYF. CDR3 sequence (DNA): TGTGCCAGCAGCCACCTCGGGGCGAGAGAGACCCAGTACTTC.

The gene calls are TRBV6-1 and TRBJ2-1; TRBD2 matches 9 bases. V lost 6 bases and J lost 4; bases outside the gene matches: 10. Germline V gives CDR1 MNHNS, CDR2 SASEGT. The CDR3 is 16 residues long. The CDR3 region is CASSLGGGGGYNEQFF. CDR3 DNA: TGTGCCAGCAGCCTAGGGGGCGGGGGGGGATACAATGAGCAGTTCTTC.

A few counts support this clonotype. The chain links TRBV12-3 or TRBV12-4 to TRBJ1-3; D remains unclear. This CDR3 region has 15 residues. Trimming took off 4 bases at V and 1 base at J, with 11 bases between the two ends. CDR3 in DNA: TGTGCCAGCAGTTCCACACCCACTTCTGGAAACACCATATATTTT. Its translation: CASSSTPTSGNTIYF.

The chain carries TRBV11-2 and TRBJ1-1; tentatively, D is TRBD1 (5 bases). The CDR3 loop spans 16 amino acids. The V and J ends lost 1 base and 1 base respectively, with 13 bases between them. CDR1 and CDR2 from the germline V gene are SGHAT and FQNNGV. The CDR3 coding sequence is TGTGCCAGCAGCTTAGCGGTGGGGGTGTGGAACACTGAAGCTTTCTTT. Encoded protein: CASSLAVGVWNTEAFF.

The gene calls are TRBV7-9 and TRBJ2-1, with TRBD2 identical over 12 bases. With V trimmed by 7 bases and J by 7 bases, 20 bases remained unmatched. The length of the CDR3 is 19 residues. The V gene's germline CDR1 is SEHNR and CDR2 FQNEAQ (reference sequence). DNA for the CDR3: TGTGCCAGCACCCCCAGCAGGCTAGCGGGAGGGCCGGGATGGAATGAGCAGTTCTTC. Its translation: CASTPSRLAGGPGWNEQFF.

This clonotype was picked up a small number of times. The V gene is TRBV5-1, the J gene TRBJ2-2; 9 bases fit TRBD1. Germline CDR1 reads SGHRS; CDR2 reads YFSETQ. Trimming took 2 bases from V and 3 from J; bases not matched to a gene: 2. The CDR3 contains 15 residues. In nucleotides, the CDR3 is TGCGCCAGCAGCTTCACAGGGGGCTACACCGGGGAGCTGTTTTTT. It yields the protein CASSFTGGYTGELFF.

This chain uses TRBV7-9 with TRBJ1-1; D is uncertain. CDR1 and CDR2 (germline): SEHNR, FQNEAQ (reference sequence). The length of the CDR3 is 12 residues. V shed 0 bases and J shed 11 bases, with 10 bases lying between them. CDR3 in DNA: TGTGCCAGCAGCTTAGCGGTTCGAACGGCTTTCTTT. Amino acid sequence: CASSLAVRTAFF.

V usage is TRBV5-1 and J usage is TRBJ2-3; no clear D. The CDR3 is 13 amino acids. The germline CDR1 and CDR2 sequences are SGHRS and YFSETQ. V lost 2 bases and J 6 bases, leaving 10 bases between the germline ends. The CDR3 region has the DNA TGCGCCAGCAGCTTCACTTCGCCTGATACGCAGTATTTT. Translation: CASSFTSPDTQYF.

The rearrangement links TRBV27 to TRBJ2-3; a possible D gene is TRBD1 (6 bases). CDR1 and CDR2 (germline): MNHEY, SMNVEV (reference sequence). The CDR3 length is 14 residues. With 11 bases removed from V and 3 bases from J, the gap between germline ends came to 18 bases. The CDR3 reads CAVRGTTKTDTQYF. In DNA form, the CDR3 reads TGTGCCGTGAGGGGGACGACAAAGACAGATACGCAGTATTTT.

This chain uses TRBV12-5 with TRBJ1-5; 7 positions agree with TRBD1. V lost 5 bases, J lost 2 bases, and 9 bases stayed unmatched. The CDR3 has 16 residues. Germline V gives CDR1 LGHNT, CDR2 FRNRAP. The CDR3 spells CASGVGGQYGNQPQHF. In DNA, the CDR3 is TGTGCTAGTGGTGTGGGGGGACAGTATGGCAATCAGCCCCAGCATTTT.

The table lists this clonotype with a few counts. An end of the junction differs from the germline gene, which may be a read error. This chain joins TRBV28 and TRBJ2-4; tentative D call: TRBD1 (6 bases). Germline CDR1 reads MDHEN; CDR2 reads SYDVKM. The CDR3 is 11 amino acids. This CDR3 is CASSLGQSMDF. CDR3 sequence (DNA): TGTGCCAGCAGCCTCGGACAGTCCATGGACTTC. The full variable domain, completed using reference TRBV28 and TRBJ2-4, is DVKVTQSSRYLVKRTGEKVFLECVQDMDHENMFWYRQDPGLGLRLIYFSYDVKMKEKGDIPEGYSVSREKKERFSLILESASTNQTSMYLCASSLGQSMDFGAGTRLSVL.

The J gene is TRBJ2-1, the V gene TRBV10-3, with D uncertain. The germline gives CDR1 ENHRY, CDR2 SYGVKD. This CDR3 is 11 amino acids long. V lost 8 bases to trimming and J lost 9 bases, with 11 bases between them. CDR3 residues: CAISTPREQFF. The CDR3 DNA reads as TGTGCCATCTCCACCCCCCGTGAGCAGTTCTTC.

V gene TRBV19 combines with J gene TRBJ2-3; TRBD1 aligns across 9 bases. Germline trimming cut 6 bases from V and 1 base from J; bases unmatched to any gene: 5. The germline gives CDR1 LNHDA, CDR2 SQIVND (reference sequence). The CDR3 covers 15 residues. The CDR3 region has the DNA TGTGCCAGTAGGGGCCGGGACAGGGGCACAGATACGCAGTATTTT. It codes for CASRGRDRGTDTQYF.

V and J are TRBV28 and TRBJ1-2, with TRBD1 identical over 8 bases. Germline CDR1 reads MDHEN; CDR2 reads SYDVKM. V shed 6 bases and J 5 bases; nucleotides not matched to a gene: 14. This CDR3 comprises 16 residues. CDR3 sequence: CASRQPSGTGDYGYTF. The CDR3 DNA is TGTGCCAGCAGACAACCCTCCGGGACAGGAGATTATGGCTACACCTTC.

The genes are TRBV24-1 and TRBJ2-1; 7 bases map to TRBD1. After removal of 6 bases from V and 4 bases from J, the junction contained 5 bases not matched to a gene. Germline lookup yields CDR1 KGHDR and CDR2 SFDVKD. The length of the CDR3 is 14 residues. CDR3 residues: CATSQGVPYNEQFF. The CDR3 DNA follows: TGTGCCACCAGTCAGGGGGTACCTTACAATGAGCAGTTCTTC.

The chain joins TRBV6-1 to TRBJ1-1; no definite D call. The CDR3 loop spans 15 amino acids. V was shortened by 0 bases and J by 0 bases, with 8 bases between the two germline ends. Germline-derived CDR1 and CDR2 are MNHNS and SASEGT. The CDR3 DNA sequence: TGTGCCAGCAGTGAAGCGCGGGAGGTGAACACTGAAGCTTTCTTT. Translating gives CASSEAREVNTEAFF.

V and J are TRBV18 and TRBJ2-5, with D perhaps TRBD1 (5 bases). Germline CDR1 is KGHSH and CDR2 is LQKENI. The CDR3 has 14 amino acids. Trimming removed 0 bases at V and 1 base at J, with 6 bases between. DNA for the CDR3: TGTGCCAGCTCACCACCGACAGCCCAAGAGACCCAGTACTTC. This codes for CASSPPTAQETQYF.

This clonotype was counted between two and nine times. This rearrangement joins TRBV7-9 to TRBJ1-1, with D possibly matching TRBD1 (5 bases). The V end lost 5 bases, the J end lost 3 bases, and 13 bases lay between the germline ends. This CDR3 region has 14 residues. Germline V gene sequence: CDR1 SEHNR, CDR2 FQNEAQ (reference sequence). Here the CDR3 reads CASSLPGDDTEAFF. In DNA form, the CDR3 reads TGTGCCAGCAGCCTACCGGGGGACGACACTGAAGCTTTCTTT.

J is TRBJ2-1 and V is TRBV29-1; 13 bases fit TRBD2. Germline CDR1 SQVTM, CDR2 ANQGSEA. The junction had 7 bases not matched to a gene; V was cut back by 6 bases and J by 8 bases. CDR3 size: 14 residues. The CDR3 reads CSVTGLAGVYEQFF. The CDR3 DNA is TGCAGCGTAACCGGACTAGCGGGAGTGTATGAGCAGTTCTTC.

The chain is built from TRBV6-1 and TRBJ2-1; D perhaps matches TRBD2 (5 bases). V was cut by 0 bases and J by 3 bases, with 12 bases left in between. Germline V lookup: CDR1 MNHNS, CDR2 SASEGT. The CDR3 contains 16 residues. CDR3 sequence: CASSEAGGWGYNEQFF. In nucleotides, the CDR3 is TGTGCCAGCAGTGAAGCAGGAGGTTGGGGCTACAATGAGCAGTTCTTC.

This clonotype occurred a few times. The V call is TRBV28, the J call TRBJ2-3; maybe TRBD2 (7 bases). Germline CDR1 and CDR2: MDHEN and SYDVKM. The V end was cut by 4 bases, the J end by 5 bases, with 16 bases between. The length of the CDR3 is 15 residues. The CDR3 here is CASSSLEGGVDTQYF. The CDR3 nucleotides are TGTGCCAGCAGTTCCCTCGAGGGGGGGGTAGATACGCAGTATTTT.

The table lists this clonotype with a few counts. The chain combines TRBV7-3 with TRBJ2-6; D is ambiguous. There are 13 residues in the CDR3. Germline CDR1 is SGHTA and CDR2 is FQGTGA. V lost 6 bases to trimming and J lost 2 bases, with 5 bases between them. CDR3 nucleotides: TGTGCCAGCAGTAGAGCTGGGGCCAACGTCCTGACTTTC. Protein product: CASSRAGANVLTF.